Reported below is one TCR beta chain. This clone was recorded once. No antigen is known for it. Base qualities are not recorded, but no much larger clone differs from it by a single base. For sequencing of the TCRbeta CDR3 region, genomic DNA was extracted from the sorted cells. TCRbeta CDR3 regions were sequenced using the immunoSEQ Assay. The table was pulled from immuneACCESS by TCRdb, which kept in-frame rearrangements only. Such tables lose some clones; where checked, under half of the loss comes from unresolved V genes, and the rest has no known cause. For this sample the table gives about 86,000 clones, of which about 93% were detected only once. Clones ranked in the top ten supply around 1.1% of the sample. The data originate from a study of OX40 agonist ivuxolimab in advanced cancers. Some background on the complete study: The costimulatory receptor OX40 (CD134) was targeted by ivuxolimab, a fully human IgG2 agonistic monoclonal antibody. Intravenous ivuxolimab was administered to patients every 2 weeks at six dose levels: 0.01, 0.1, 0.3, 1.5, 3 and 10 mg/kg. Of the approximately 50 patients in dose escalation, about 20 had hepatocellular carcinoma, some 15 had melanoma, 9 had renal cell carcinoma and 9 had head and neck cancer. The dose-escalation cohort was 82.7% male with a mean age of roughly 60 years, ranging from 23 to 79. Prior anti-PD-1, anti-PD-L1 or anti-CTLA-4 therapy was permitted, and checkpoint inhibitors had been received by about two fifths of dose-escalation patients. Three dose-escalation patients achieved partial responses, one with hepatocellular carcinoma and two with cutaneous melanoma. Peripheral TCRbeta sequencing aimed to test whether ivuxolimab altered TCR sequence diversity and caused clonal T-cell expansion. The paper covers the monotherapy dose-escalation part of the phase I ivuxolimab trial, which included N of about 50 patients.

Overall results and qualifications from the work: In the 0.1-3.0 mg/kg groups, partial responders were among the patients with the lowest normalized peripheral clonal expansion, particularly in CD8+ T cells. Low levels of normalized T-cell clonal expansion were also seen in some nonresponding patients. Antigen specificity was not determined for the clonally expanded peripheral T cells. After ivuxolimab, more expanded clones were found on average in CD8+ T cells than in CD4+ T cells. At doses of 0.1 to 3.0 mg/kg, clonal expansion of both CD4+ and CD8+ blood T cells was observed from baseline to week 6.

Patients with autoimmune disease history or receiving systemic immunosuppression were excluded from the trial. Peripheral blood for TCR sequencing was collected from all dose cohorts at baseline, on cycle 4 day 1, and on cycle 7 day 1. The samples were drawn from a first-in-human, open-label, multicenter phase I dose-escalation trial of ivuxolimab. Adults with locally advanced or metastatic melanoma, renal cell, hepatocellular, or head and neck squamous cell carcinoma were enrolled in the trial. Before TCR sequencing, CD4+ T cells and CD8+ T cells from peripheral blood were sorted into separate populations. CDR1 and CDR2, looked up from the germline V gene, are KGHSH and LQKENI. The V end gives up 0 bases and the J end 5 bases, leaving 7 bases in the junction not matched to a gene. The CDR3 starts with the cysteine, ends with the phenylalanine, and has 16 residues. Only CDR3 DNA is held: 48 bases, read in frame from base 1.

Sequencing used CD4+ or CD8+ T cells sorted from blood, obtained in a trial of the OX40 agonist ivuxolimab. The TCR sequence derives from an adult with an advanced solid tumor such as melanoma, head and neck, liver or kidney cancer. The chain couples TRBV18 to TRBJ2-7, with 10 central nucleotides matching TRBD2. At the DNA level, the sequence is TGTGCCAGCTCACCACCGGGGGCTAGCGGGAGAGACGAGCAGTACTTC. Translation gives CASSPPGASGRDEQYF.